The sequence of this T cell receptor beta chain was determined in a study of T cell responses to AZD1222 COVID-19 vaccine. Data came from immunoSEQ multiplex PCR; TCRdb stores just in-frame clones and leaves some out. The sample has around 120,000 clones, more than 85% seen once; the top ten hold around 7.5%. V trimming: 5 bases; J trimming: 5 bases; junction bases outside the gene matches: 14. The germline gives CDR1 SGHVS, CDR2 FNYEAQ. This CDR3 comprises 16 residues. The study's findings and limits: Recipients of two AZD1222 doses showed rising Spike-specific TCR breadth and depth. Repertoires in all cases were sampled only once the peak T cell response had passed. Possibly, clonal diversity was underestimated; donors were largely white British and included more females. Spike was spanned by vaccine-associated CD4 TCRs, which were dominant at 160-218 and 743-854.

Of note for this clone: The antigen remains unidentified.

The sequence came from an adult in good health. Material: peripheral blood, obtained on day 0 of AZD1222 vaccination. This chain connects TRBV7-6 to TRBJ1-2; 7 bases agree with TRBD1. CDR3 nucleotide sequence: TGTGCCAGCAGCGGAACAGGGGAGGATCTAGATTATGGCTACACCTTC. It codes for CASSGTGEDLDYGYTF.